This passage covers 21 T cell receptor beta chains from one sample sequenced in a study of T cell responses to AZD1222 COVID-19 vaccine. Data came from immunoSEQ multiplex PCR; TCRdb stores just in-frame clones and leaves some out. The sample lists around 87,000 clones, 85% to 90% occurring once. The sample was peripheral blood, taken on day 0 of AZD1222 vaccination. Receptors were obtained from an adult in good health.

The V and J genes are TRBV18 and TRBJ2-7, with TRBD1 identical over 7 bases. With V trimmed by 3 bases and J by 2 bases, 16 bases remained unmatched. Germline V gene sequence: CDR1 KGHSH, CDR2 LQKENI. The CDR3 sequence is 18 residues long. CDR3 loop: CASSPLPPQGGSPYEQYF. The CDR3 region has the DNA TGTGCCAGCTCACCCTTACCGCCACAAGGGGGCTCCCCCTACGAGCAGTACTTC.

The rearrangement joins TRBV28 to TRBJ1-6; no definite D call. Germline CDR1 and CDR2: MDHEN and SYDVKM. The length of the CDR3 is 14 residues. The V gene lost 3 bases and the J gene lost 7 bases, with 10 bases spanning the gap. CDR3 DNA: TGTGCCAGCAGTTTCCCGGGCGGGAATTCACCCCTCCACTTT. Amino acid sequence: CASSFPGGNSPLHF.

This rearrangement joins TRBV28 to TRBJ2-7, with 7 bases aligning to TRBD2. The CDR3 extends over 15 amino acids. The V segment lost 4 bases and the J segment 7 bases; nucleotides outside the gene matches: 13. In germline, CDR1 is MDHEN, CDR2 SYDVKM. CDR3 coding DNA: TGTGCCAGCAGTTCAGTGGTCTCGGAGGGAGGGGAGCAGTACTTC. Protein sequence: CASSSVVSEGGEQYF.

The chain uses TRBV6-4 and TRBJ2-7; maybe TRBD2 (6 bases). The CDR3 totals 14 residues. The germline V gene encodes CDR1 MRHNA and CDR2 SNTAGT. The ends were cut back, 5 bases at V and 6 bases at J, with 17 bases in the middle. The CDR3 sequence is CASSTAGTPCEQYF. Written as DNA, the CDR3 is TGTGCCAGCAGTACAGCGGGTACCCCCTGCGAGCAGTACTTC.

CDR3 protein: CASSSTGPLGAGYTF. The CDR3 DNA follows: TGCGCCAGCAGCTCGACAGGGCCGCTGGGAGCTGGCTACACCTTC. J is TRBJ1-2 and V is TRBV5-1; TRBD1 matches at 7 bases. The CDR3 length is 15 residues. The germline CDR1 and CDR2 sequences are SGHRS and YFSETQ. V dropped 3 bases and J dropped 7; count of bases not matched to a gene: 12.

This chain uses TRBV11-2 with TRBJ2-7; D gene uncertain. Trimming cost V 0 bases and J 0 bases, with 9 bases left between them. The germline V gene has CDR1 SGHAT and CDR2 FQNNGV. This CDR3 region has 15 residues. The DNA of the CDR3 is TGTGCCAGCAGCTTAGATATCCGCGACTCCTACGAGCAGTACTTC. Amino acids: CASSLDIRDSYEQYF. The whole variable domain, filled in from reference TRBV11-2 and TRBJ2-7, reads EAGVAQSPRYKIIEKRQSVAFWCNPISGHATLYWYQQILGQGPKLLIQFQNNGVVDDSQLPKDRFSAERLKGVDSTLKIQPAKLEDSAVYLCASSLDIRDSYEQYFGPGTRLTVT.

The rearrangement uses TRBV5-1 and TRBJ1-2; D is uncertain. The CDR3 runs to 14 residues. Germline loops: CDR1 SGHRS, CDR2 YFSETQ. Between the trimmed V and J ends, which lost 0 bases and 4 bases, there was a span of 10 bases. This CDR3 is CASSLATDPYGYTF. The CDR3 bases are TGCGCCAGCAGCTTGGCTACAGATCCCTATGGCTACACCTTC.

This chain connects TRBV11-3 to TRBJ2-2, with D possibly being TRBD1 (5 bases). Germline V gene data show CDR1 as SGHNT and CDR2 as YENEEA. The CDR3 has 17 residues. The V end was cut by 0 bases, the J end by 5 bases, with 16 bases between. CDR3 DNA: TGTGCCAGCAGCTTAGATCAAGGCAGGGCTCGAACCGGGGAGCTGTTTTTT. Translating it yields CASSLDQGRARTGELFF.

V gene TRBV7-9 combines with J gene TRBJ1-1; D possibly corresponds to TRBD1 (5 bases). V was clipped by 5 bases and J by 5 bases, with 6 bases between them. The length of the CDR3 is 11 residues. CDR1 is SEHNR and CDR2 is FQNEAQ in the germline V gene (reference sequence). The CDR3 region is CASSGGTEAFF. The DNA of the CDR3 is TGTGCCAGCAGCGGGGGGACTGAAGCTTTCTTT.

The chain carries TRBV12-3 or TRBV12-4 and TRBJ1-2, with unresolved D. The CDR3 extends over 11 amino acids. Between the trimmed V and J ends, which lost 2 bases and 8 bases, there was a span of 6 bases. This CDR3 reads CASSLSHGYTF. CDR3 DNA: TGTGCCAGCAGTTTATCCCACGGCTACACCTTC.

The genes are TRBV18 and TRBJ1-5, with D perhaps matching TRBD1 (6 bases). CDR3 length: 17 residues. Trimming removed 2 bases from V and 0 bases from J, with 14 bases in between. The germline CDR1 and CDR2 sequences are KGHSH and LQKENI. This CDR3 is CASSPTAGAYSNQPQHF. The CDR3 DNA reads TGTGCCAGCTCACCAACCGCAGGGGCTTATAGCAATCAGCCCCAGCATTTT.

This chain links TRBV2 with TRBJ1-2; D unresolved. CDR1 and CDR2 from the germline V gene are SNHLY and FYNNEI. V was trimmed by 3 bases and J by 10 bases, leaving 9 bases between them. The CDR3 is 11 amino acids. Written as DNA, the CDR3 is TGTGCCAGCAGTGATTCCAGATTCTACACCTTC. Amino acid sequence: CASSDSRFYTF.

V is TRBV10-3 and J is TRBJ1-1; a weak D match, TRBD1 (5 bases). CDR1 is ENHRY, CDR2 SYGVKD, per germline. Trimming pared 8 bases from V and 2 bases from J, leaving 15 bases between. CDR3 length equals 14 residues. This CDR3 reads CAIGAWGGNTEAFF. In DNA, the CDR3 is TGTGCCATCGGCGCGTGGGGCGGCAACACTGAAGCTTTCTTT.

CDR3 in DNA: TGTGCCAGCAGTCTTCGACAGGGGGTTTATAATGAGCAGTTCTTC. Protein sequence: CASSLRQGVYNEQFF. The rearrangement uses TRBV27 and TRBJ2-1; TRBD1 matches 9 bases. The CDR3 covers 15 residues. Germline loops: CDR1 MNHEY, CDR2 SMNVEV (reference sequence). V lost 5 bases and J lost 7; bases outside the gene matches: 9.

This rearrangement joins TRBV7-6 to TRBJ2-1; 9 nucleotides match TRBD1. Unmatched junction bases numbered 16, after V lost 5 bases and J lost 5 bases. In germline, CDR1 is SGHVS, CDR2 FNYEAQ. This CDR3 spans 18 amino acids. The CDR3 coding sequence is TGTGCCAGCAGCCCCCGCTTACCCCCGACAGGGGGACACAATGAGCAGTTCTTC. Its protein is CASSPRLPPTGGHNEQFF.

This chain uses TRBV6-2 or TRBV6-3 with TRBJ1-1; D remains ambiguous. CDR1 is MNHEY, CDR2 SVGEGT, per germline. The germline V and J ends were trimmed by 4 bases and 4 bases, with 10 bases remaining between them. This CDR3 has 13 residues. CDR3: CASSWAGVTEAFF. CDR3 DNA sequence: TGTGCCAGCAGTTGGGCTGGAGTCACTGAAGCTTTCTTT.

The chain couples TRBV5-5 to TRBJ1-4; D is undetermined. The V and J ends lost 1 base and 0 bases respectively, with 10 bases between them. Germline CDR1 is SGHKS and CDR2 is YYEKEE (reference sequence). This CDR3 contains 16 residues. CDR3 in DNA: TGTGCCAGCAGCTTGTCCCCTGCGGCAACTAATGAAAAACTGTTTTTT. Translated, it gives CASSLSPAATNEKLFF. Filled out from reference TRBV5-5 and TRBJ1-4, the complete variable domain reads DAGVTQSPTHLIKTRGQQVTLRCSPISGHKSVSWYQQVLGQGPQFIFQYYEKEERGRGNFPDRFSARQFPNYSSELNVNALLLGDSALYLCASSLSPAATNEKLFFGSGTQLSVL.

The rearrangement uses TRBV6-5 and TRBJ1-1; TRBD1 might be the D (5 bases). Germline V gives CDR1 MNHEY, CDR2 SVGAGI. V was shortened by 0 bases and J by 3 bases, with 8 bases between the two germline ends. The CDR3 has 14 residues. The chain's CDR3 is CASSYSRTHTEAFF. The CDR3 nucleotides are TGTGCCAGCAGTTACTCGCGGACACACACTGAAGCTTTCTTT.

The J gene is TRBJ2-7, the V gene TRBV12-3 or TRBV12-4; no reliable D call. The CDR3 has 12 amino acids. The germline V and J ends were trimmed by 4 bases and 5 bases, with 9 bases remaining between them. The CDR3 nucleotides are TGTGCCAGCAGTTATTTACCGGACGAGCAGTACTTC. It encodes CASSYLPDEQYF.

The rearrangement links TRBV12-3 or TRBV12-4 to TRBJ1-2; 9 bases are shared with TRBD1. V was pared by 6 bases and J by 8 bases, with 7 bases of the junction left unmatched. This CDR3 has 13 amino acids. CDR3 sequence (DNA): TGTGCCAGCAGCTCTACAGGGGGCTGGGGCTACACCTTC. Translating it yields CASSSTGGWGYTF.

This sequence joins TRBV5-5 and TRBJ1-4, with D unresolved. Trimming removed 4 bases from V and 4 bases from J, with 8 bases in between. The CDR3 sequence is 13 residues long. Germline values: CDR1 SGHKS, CDR2 YYEKEE (reference sequence). The DNA for the CDR3 is TGTGCCAGCAGCCGGACTGATAATGAAAAACTGTTTTTT. This codes for CASSRTDNEKLFF.